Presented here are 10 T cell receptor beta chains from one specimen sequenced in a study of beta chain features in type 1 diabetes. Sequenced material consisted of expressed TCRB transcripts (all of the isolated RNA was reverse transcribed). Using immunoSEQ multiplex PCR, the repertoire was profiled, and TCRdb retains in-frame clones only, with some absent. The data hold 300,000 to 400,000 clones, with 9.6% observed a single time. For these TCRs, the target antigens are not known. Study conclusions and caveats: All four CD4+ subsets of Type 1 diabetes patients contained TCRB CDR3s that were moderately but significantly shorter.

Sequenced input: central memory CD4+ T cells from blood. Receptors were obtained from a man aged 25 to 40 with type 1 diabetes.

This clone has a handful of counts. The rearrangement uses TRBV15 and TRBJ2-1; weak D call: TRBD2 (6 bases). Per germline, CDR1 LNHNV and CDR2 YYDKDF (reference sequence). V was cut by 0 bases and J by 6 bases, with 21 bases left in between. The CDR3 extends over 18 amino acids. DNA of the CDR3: TGTGCCACCAGCAGAGAGCGTACCGGGAGTAATCGCCCCAATGAGCAGTTCTTC. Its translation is CATSRERTGSNRPNEQFF.

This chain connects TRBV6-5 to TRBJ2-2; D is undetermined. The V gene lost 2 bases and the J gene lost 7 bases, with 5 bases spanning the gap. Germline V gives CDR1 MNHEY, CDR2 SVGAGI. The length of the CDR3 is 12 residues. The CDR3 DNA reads TGTGCCAGCAGTTACCTTGGCGGGGAGCTGTTTTTT. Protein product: CASSYLGGELFF.

CDR3 bases: TGTGCCATGGCACTGGATGACTACAATGAGCAGTTCTTC. As protein: CAMALDDYNEQFF. V and J are TRBV6-5 and TRBJ2-1; D is undetermined. The CDR3 loop spans 13 amino acids. From germline, CDR1 is MNHEY and CDR2 SVGAGI. Trimming stripped 10 bases from V and 3 bases from J, with 13 bases between.

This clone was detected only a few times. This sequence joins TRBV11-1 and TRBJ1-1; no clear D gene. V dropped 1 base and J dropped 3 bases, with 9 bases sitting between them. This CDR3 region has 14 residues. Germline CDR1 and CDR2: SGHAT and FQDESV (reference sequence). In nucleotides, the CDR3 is TGTGCCAGCAGCTTAGGAGGAGGGTACACTGAAGCTTTCTTT. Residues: CASSLGGGYTEAFF.

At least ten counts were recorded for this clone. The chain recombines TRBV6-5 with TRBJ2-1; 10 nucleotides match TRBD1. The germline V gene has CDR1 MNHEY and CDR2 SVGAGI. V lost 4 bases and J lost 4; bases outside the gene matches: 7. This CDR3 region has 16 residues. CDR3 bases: TGTGCCAGCAGTTCGACCGGGACAGGGGCGTACAATGAGCAGTTCTTC. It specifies CASSSTGTGAYNEQFF.

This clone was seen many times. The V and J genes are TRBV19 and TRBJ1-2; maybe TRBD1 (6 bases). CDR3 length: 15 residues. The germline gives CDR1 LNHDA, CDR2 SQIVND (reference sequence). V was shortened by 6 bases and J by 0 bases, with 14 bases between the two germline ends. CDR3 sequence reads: CASRSTGASNYGYTF. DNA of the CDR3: TGTGCCAGTAGGTCGACAGGAGCCTCTAACTATGGCTACACCTTC.

Here the CDR3 reads CASSSRTGREQYF. For the CDR3, the DNA is TGTGCCAGCAGCTCACGAACCGGGAGGGAGCAGTACTTC. The V gene is TRBV7-8, the J gene TRBJ2-7, with 7 bases fitting TRBD2. This CDR3 is built from 13 residues. Germline lookup yields CDR1 SGHVS and CDR2 FQNEAQ. V trimming: 4 bases; J trimming: 7 bases; junction bases outside the gene matches: 7.

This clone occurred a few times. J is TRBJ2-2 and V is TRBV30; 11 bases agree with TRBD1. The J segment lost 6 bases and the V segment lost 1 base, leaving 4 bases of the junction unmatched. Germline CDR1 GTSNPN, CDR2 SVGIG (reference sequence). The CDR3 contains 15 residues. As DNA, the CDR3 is TGTGCCTGGAGTGACGGGACAGGGGGGGCCGGGGAGCTGTTTTTT. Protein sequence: CAWSDGTGGAGELFF. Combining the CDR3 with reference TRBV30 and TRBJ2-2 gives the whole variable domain SQTIHQWPATLVQPVGSPLSLECTVEGTSNPNLYWYRQAAGRGLQLLFYSVGIGQISSEVPQNLSASRPQDRQFILSSKKLLLSDSGFYLCAWSDGTGGAGELFFGEGSRLTVL.

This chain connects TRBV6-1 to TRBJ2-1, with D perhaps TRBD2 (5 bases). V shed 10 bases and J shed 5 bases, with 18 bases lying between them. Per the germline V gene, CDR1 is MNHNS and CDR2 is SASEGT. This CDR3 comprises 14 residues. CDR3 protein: CAIRIAIIDNEQFF. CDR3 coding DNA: TGTGCCATTCGAATAGCGATTATTGACAATGAGCAGTTCTTC.

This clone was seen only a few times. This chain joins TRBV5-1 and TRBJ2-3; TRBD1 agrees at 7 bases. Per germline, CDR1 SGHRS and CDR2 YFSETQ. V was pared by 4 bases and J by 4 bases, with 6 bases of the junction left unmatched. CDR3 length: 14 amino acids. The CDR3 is CASSPGQQSDTQYF. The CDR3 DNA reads TGCGCCAGCAGCCCGGGACAGCAATCAGATACGCAGTATTTT. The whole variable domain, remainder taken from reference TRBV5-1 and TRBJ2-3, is KAGVTQTPRYLIKTRGQQVTLSCSPISGHRSVSWYQQTPGQGLQFLFEYFSETQRNKGNFPGRFSGRQFSNSRSEMNVSTLELGDSALYLCASSPGQQSDTQYFGPGTRLTVL.